The 23 T cell receptor beta chains given below trace back to one sample, sequenced in a study of T cell responses to AZD1222 COVID-19 vaccine. Here immunoSEQ multiplex PCR was the method, and the copy in TCRdb shows in-frame clones only, minus some. Among around 150,000 clones listed, about 93% were seen once. The material was peripheral blood, obtained 28 days after the second AZD1222 dose. Receptors originate from an adult who received the AZD1222 COVID-19 vaccine.

The chain couples TRBV10-3 to TRBJ1-1; tentatively, D is TRBD1 (5 bases). Germline values: CDR1 ENHRY, CDR2 SYGVKD. The CDR3 length is 12 residues. V was pared by 9 bases and J by 2 bases, with 10 bases between. The CDR3 DNA reads as TGTGCCATTCGCAGGGAAAACACTGAAGCTTTCTTT. Translating it yields CAIRRENTEAFF.

V usage is TRBV9 and J usage is TRBJ1-4, with 8 bases that match TRBD1. Germline CDR1 and CDR2: SGDLS and YYNGEE. The junction had 8 bases not matched to a gene; V was cut back by 0 bases and J by 13 bases. The CDR3 has 14 amino acids. The CDR3 reads CASSVDGTGSGLFF. DNA of the CDR3: TGTGCCAGCAGCGTAGATGGGACAGGTTCGGGACTGTTTTTT. Full variable domain (outside the CDR3, taken from reference TRBV9 and TRBJ1-4): DSGVTQTPKHLITATGQRVTLRCSPRSGDLSVYWYQQSLDQGLQFLIQYYNGEERAKGNILERFSAQQFPDLHSELNLSSLELGDSALYFCASSVDGTGSGLFFGSGTQLSVL.

The chain links TRBV7-9 to TRBJ1-4; D is perhaps TRBD1 (6 bases). There are 14 residues in the CDR3. The V end was cut by 5 bases, the J end by 6 bases, with 13 bases between. Germline CDR1 and CDR2: SEHNR and FQNEAQ (reference sequence). The CDR3, as DNA: TGTGCCAGCAGCGCACCAGGGGTATATGAAAAACTGTTTTTT. This encodes CASSAPGVYEKLFF.

The V and J genes are TRBV4-2 and TRBJ2-2; 10 bases line up with TRBD2. The CDR3 has 17 amino acids. Germline lookup yields CDR1 LGHNA and CDR2 YNFKEQ. With V trimmed by 1 base and J by 2 bases, 4 bases remained unmatched. The CDR3 here is CASSQGASGSNTGELFF. The CDR3 DNA sequence: TGTGCCAGCAGCCAAGGAGCTAGCGGGAGCAACACCGGGGAGCTGTTTTTT.

The rearrangement uses TRBV30 and TRBJ1-6, with D perhaps TRBD1 (5 bases). The V gene's germline CDR1 is GTSNPN and CDR2 SVGIG (reference sequence). V was cut by 1 base and J by 8 bases, with 12 bases left in between. The CDR3 runs to 14 residues. The CDR3 coding sequence is TGTGCCTGGAGTGCCGGACATGGGGATTCACCCCTCCACTTT. This sequence encodes CAWSAGHGDSPLHF.

The chain joins TRBV11-2 to TRBJ1-3, with TRBD1 matching 8 bases. The CDR3 loop spans 14 amino acids. V was clipped by 5 bases and J by 4 bases; unmatched bases: 4. Germline-derived CDR1 and CDR2 are SGHAT and FQNNGV. The CDR3 bases are TGTGCCAGCAGCCCCTGGACAGGGGGAAACACCATATATTTT. Residues: CASSPWTGGNTIYF.

The chain carries TRBV10-3 and TRBJ2-1, with 9 bases aligning to TRBD1. Germline CDR1 and CDR2: ENHRY and SYGVKD. V gave up 7 bases and J gave up 4 bases; unmatched junction bases: 11. This CDR3 spans 16 amino acids. The CDR3 sequence is CAITELAGQGYNEQFF. CDR3 coding DNA: TGTGCCATCACCGAGCTCGCGGGACAGGGATACAATGAGCAGTTCTTC.

V usage is TRBV4-2 and J usage is TRBJ1-2, with 8 bases identical to TRBD1. V trimming: 3 bases; J trimming: 2 bases; junction bases outside the gene matches: 2. CDR1 is LGHNA, CDR2 YNFKEQ, per germline. The CDR3 length is 14 residues. The CDR3 here is CASSHSGGNYGYTF. CDR3 coding DNA: TGTGCCAGCAGCCACTCAGGGGGCAACTATGGCTACACCTTC.

The gene calls are TRBV14 and TRBJ2-1; 12 positions agree with TRBD2. CDR3 length equals 15 residues. The V segment lost 3 bases and the J segment 6 bases; nucleotides outside the gene matches: 3. The germline gives CDR1 SGHDN, CDR2 FVKESK. The CDR3 bases are TGTGCCAGCAGCCAGACTAGCGGGAGTCTCAATGAGCAGTTCTTC. Protein product: CASSQTSGSLNEQFF.

The CDR3 coding sequence is TGTGCCAGCAGTAGCCCAGATACGCAGTATTTT. This translates into CASSSPDTQYF. The gene calls are TRBV2 and TRBJ2-3; no definite D call. Germline-derived CDR1 and CDR2 are SNHLY and FYNNEI. Trimming removed 5 bases from V and 4 bases from J, with 4 bases in between. The CDR3 runs 11 residues.

J is TRBJ2-7 and V is TRBV5-4; D perhaps matches TRBD2 (6 bases). V lost 6 bases and J 3 bases, leaving 22 bases between the germline ends. CDR3 length: 16 amino acids. CDR1 and CDR2 from the germline V gene are SGHNT and YYREEE (reference sequence). CDR3 in DNA: TGTGCCAGCAATCTAAGCGGGCCACCCGCCATCTACGAGCAGTACTTC. It encodes CASNLSGPPAIYEQYF.

The chain joins TRBV18 to TRBJ1-2, with D possibly being TRBD1 (5 bases). Trimming cost V 0 bases and J 3 bases, with 11 bases left between them. The CDR3 is 15 amino acids. Germline values: CDR1 KGHSH, CDR2 LQKENI. The CDR3 sequence: CASSPPEAGHYGYTF. CDR3 in DNA: TGTGCCAGCTCACCACCCGAGGCGGGACACTATGGCTACACCTTC.

As to this clone: This same CDR3 is encoded by further DNA sequences in the sample. The chain has TRBV19 and TRBJ1-5; D uncertain. The CDR3 loop spans 12 amino acids. The germline V gene has CDR1 LNHDA and CDR2 SQIVND (reference sequence). V was cut by 1 base and J by 7 bases, with 5 bases left in between. The CDR3 sequence is CASSIVGQPQHF. CDR3 sequence (DNA): TGTGCCAGTAGTATAGTCGGCCAGCCCCAGCATTTT.

Here the CDR3 DNA reads TGCGCCAGCAGCTTGGAGGGGACAGGGGGCACCTATGGCTACACCTTC. It yields the protein CASSLEGTGGTYGYTF. This chain joins TRBV5-1 and TRBJ1-2; 12 nucleotides agree with TRBD1. The CDR3 covers 16 residues. V gave up 0 bases and J gave up 4 bases; unmatched junction bases: 4. CDR1 SGHRS and CDR2 YFSETQ come from the germline V gene.

CDR3 loop: CASSLGAGRAARNTEAFF. The CDR3 nucleotides are TGTGCCAGCAGCTTAGGGGCGGGCAGAGCAGCTAGGAACACTGAAGCTTTCTTT. This chain links TRBV11-2 with TRBJ1-1, with D hard to call. V was clipped by 1 base and J by 1 base, with 19 bases between them. The CDR3 has 18 residues. Germline V gene data show CDR1 as SGHAT and CDR2 as FQNNGV.

The chain carries TRBV24-1 and TRBJ1-4; 9 bases line up with TRBD1. Germline assignment: CDR1 KGHDR and CDR2 SFDVKD. The CDR3 consists of 16 residues. Trimming took 3 bases from V and 6 from J; bases not matched to a gene: 7. The CDR3 nucleotides are TGTGCCACCAGTGATCCCCCGGGACAGGGTGATGAAAAACTGTTTTTT. As protein: CATSDPPGQGDEKLFF.

The CDR3 protein is CASSLFGQGGLTEAFF. In DNA, the CDR3 is TGTGCCAGCAGCTTATTCGGACAGGGTGGTTTAACTGAAGCTTTCTTT. The chain employs TRBV7-9 and TRBJ1-1, with TRBD1 matching 8 bases. J lost 5 bases, V lost 2 bases, and 10 bases had no gene match. Germline V CDR1 and CDR2: SEHNR, FQNEAQ (reference sequence). The CDR3 extends over 16 amino acids.

V and J are TRBV18 and TRBJ2-1, with 9 bases fitting TRBD2. The ends lost 3 bases at V and 4 bases at J; junction bases unmatched: 7. Germline V gene data show CDR1 as KGHSH and CDR2 as LQKENI. The CDR3 is made up of 16 amino acids. CDR3 residues: CASSPNLAGKYNEQFF. The CDR3 nucleotides are TGTGCCAGCTCACCCAATCTAGCGGGAAAATACAATGAGCAGTTCTTC.

This clone was seen once. The V gene is TRBV7-9, the J gene TRBJ2-7; 7 bases fit TRBD1. This CDR3 contains 16 residues. With V trimmed by 5 bases and J by 1 base, 11 bases remained unmatched. The germline CDR1 and CDR2 sequences are SEHNR and FQNEAQ (reference sequence). In DNA form, the CDR3 reads TGTGCCAGCAGCCCCCGAGGGACAGTTGATTCCTACGAGCAGTACTTC. Protein product: CASSPRGTVDSYEQYF.

CDR3 nucleotides: TGTGCCAGCAGTGAAGGGGTTGGAGGGGGTCGAGCGGCCAAAAACATTCAGTACTTC. It is translated as CASSEGVGGGRAAKNIQYF. This chain links TRBV2 with TRBJ2-4; either TRBD1 or TRBD2 may fit D (6 bases each). The CDR3 runs to 19 residues. V was shortened by 1 base and J by 1 base, with 20 bases between the two germline ends. Germline V lookup: CDR1 SNHLY, CDR2 FYNNEI.

The rearrangement uses TRBV11-3 and TRBJ2-1; D is ambiguous. Germline CDR1 reads SGHNT; CDR2 reads YENEEA. V shed 0 bases and J shed 0 bases, with 6 bases lying between them. CDR3 size: 15 residues. The DNA of the CDR3 is TGTGCCAGCAGCTTAGATGGAAGCTCCTACAATGAGCAGTTCTTC. It encodes CASSLDGSSYNEQFF. Filled out from reference TRBV11-3 and TRBJ2-1, the complete variable domain reads EAGVVQSPRYKIIEKKQPVAFWCNPISGHNTLYWYLQNLGQGPELLIRYENEEAVDDSQLPKDRFSAERLKGVDSTLKIQPAELGDSAVYLCASSLDGSSYNEQFFGPGTRLTVL.

The genes are TRBV24-1 and TRBJ2-1, with D uncertain. CDR3 size: 15 residues. V was cut by 2 bases and J by 7 bases, with 14 bases left in between. CDR1 is KGHDR and CDR2 is SFDVKD in the germline V gene. In DNA, the CDR3 is TGTGCCACCAGTGATTCCGGGTCACCGCCGAATGAGCAGTTCTTC. Its protein product is CATSDSGSPPNEQFF.

This chain connects TRBV27 to TRBJ2-1; 7 bases match TRBD2. With 6 bases clipped from V and 0 bases from J, the junction kept 5 bases outside the gene matches. The CDR3 extends over 15 amino acids. Germline V lookup: CDR1 MNHEY, CDR2 SMNVEV (reference sequence). The CDR3 coding sequence is TGTGCCAGCAGAAAAGCGGGGAGCTCCTACAATGAGCAGTTCTTC. This gives the protein CASRKAGSSYNEQFF.